This TCR beta chain was profiled in a study of regulatory T cells in long-lasting Graves disease. Time point of the sample: newly diagnosed GD, antithyroid drugs for less than 3 months. Construction of the TCR library relied on RNA isolated from PBMCs. V gave up 4 bases and J gave up 7 bases, with 19 bases separating them. The germline V gene has CDR1 MDHEN and CDR2 SYDVKM. This CDR3 contains 15 residues. In its sample, this clonotype was seen many times. Combining iRepertoire HTBI primers with Arm-PCR of CDR3 regions, the authors built TCR beta libraries. TCRdb reprocessed the multiplex PCR reads via MiXCR and lists one record per CDR3 protein. The repertoire consists of 360,000 or so distinct CDR3 sequences, with 16% occurring once and the leading ten covering 30%. The same specimen was also included in a second study, on T cells in Graves' hyperthyroidism and ophthalmopathy. According to that study: Patients aged 18 to 65 had newly diagnosed hyperthyroidism lasting under 2 months. It was a median around 6 months before onset that the model predicted ophthalmopathy.

Sequenced material: peripheral blood mononuclear cells (PBMCs), taken at new diagnosis, from a patient treated with antithyroid drugs. This rearrangement joins TRBV28 to TRBJ2-5; perhaps TRBD1 as D (6 bases). The sequence came from a man aged 35 to 55 with Graves disease. The DNA for the CDR3 is TGTGCCAGCAGTTCGTCCGGGACAAGGGTTGGGACCCAGTACTTC. It yields the protein CASSSSGTRVGTQYF.